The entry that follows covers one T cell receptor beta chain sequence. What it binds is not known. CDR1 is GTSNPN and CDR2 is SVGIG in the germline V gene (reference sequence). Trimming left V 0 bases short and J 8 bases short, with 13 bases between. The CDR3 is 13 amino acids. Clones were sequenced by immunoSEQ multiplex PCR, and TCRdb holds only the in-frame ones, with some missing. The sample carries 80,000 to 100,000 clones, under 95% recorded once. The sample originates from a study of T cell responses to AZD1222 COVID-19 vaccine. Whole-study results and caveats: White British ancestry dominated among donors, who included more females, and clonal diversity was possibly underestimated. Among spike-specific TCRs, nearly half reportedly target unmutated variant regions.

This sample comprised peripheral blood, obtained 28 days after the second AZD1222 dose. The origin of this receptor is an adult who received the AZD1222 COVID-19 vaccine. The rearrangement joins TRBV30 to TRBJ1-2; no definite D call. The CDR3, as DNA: TGTGCCTGGAGTGTAGGTCGCAGTCGCGGCTACACCTTC. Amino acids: CAWSVGRSRGYTF.